There are a few counts of the clone carrying this TCR beta chain. Antigen specificity is unknown. Stated time point: blood at routine non-recurrence follow-up after resection. Unsorted tumor, nontumor lung tissue or cryopreserved PBMC supplied the whole RNA. The data belong to a study of spatial heterogeneity in lung cancer. About the study: Across the raw uncorrected reads, a unique TCR and UMI combination was observed, on average, more than ten times.

Study results and caveats: Blood contained ubiquitous expanded tumor TCRs more at resection than at follow-up.

TCRdb re-derived calls from the 5' RACE reads in MiXCR, one entry per CDR3 protein. The sample carries 15,000 to 20,000 distinct CDR3 sequences, 5% to 6.5% recorded once. Germline trimming cut 4 bases from V and 0 bases from J; bases unmatched to any gene: 7. Germline CDR1 SGHKS, CDR2 YYEKEE (reference sequence). The CDR3 runs 16 residues. The receptor was isolated from a male donor with early-stage non-small cell lung cancer. The starting material was PBMCs, obtained at follow-up. The chain employs TRBV5-5 and TRBJ2-1; 7 bases match TRBD1. Here the CDR3 reads CASSRTGVGSYNEQFF. The CDR3 DNA reads as TGTGCCAGCAGCCGGACAGGAGTCGGCTCCTACAATGAGCAGTTCTTC. Complete variable domain (other parts from reference TRBV5-5 and TRBJ2-1): DAGVTQSPTHLIKTRGQQVTLRCSPISGHKSVSWYQQVLGQGPQFIFQYYEKEERGRGNFPDRFSARQFPNYSSELNVNALLLGDSALYLCASSRTGVGSYNEQFFGPGTRLTVL.